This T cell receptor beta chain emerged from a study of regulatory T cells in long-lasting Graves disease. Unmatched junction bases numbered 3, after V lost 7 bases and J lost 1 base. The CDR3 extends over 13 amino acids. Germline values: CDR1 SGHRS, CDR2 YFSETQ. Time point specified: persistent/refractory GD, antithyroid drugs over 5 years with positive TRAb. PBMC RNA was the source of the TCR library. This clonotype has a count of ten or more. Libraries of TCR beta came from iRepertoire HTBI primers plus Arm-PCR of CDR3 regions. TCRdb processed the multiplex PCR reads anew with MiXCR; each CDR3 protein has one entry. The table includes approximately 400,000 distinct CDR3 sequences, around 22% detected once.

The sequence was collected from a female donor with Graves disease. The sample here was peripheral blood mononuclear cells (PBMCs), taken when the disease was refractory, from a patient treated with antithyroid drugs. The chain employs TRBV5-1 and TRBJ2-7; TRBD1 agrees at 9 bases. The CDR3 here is CASFGTGSYEQYF. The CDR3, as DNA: TGCGCCAGCTTCGGGACAGGGTCCTACGAGCAGTACTTC.